This entry lists 3 T cell receptor beta chains sequenced from one sample in a study of cytomegalovirus exposure and HLA in healthy donors. It was with 60 Vbeta and 13 Jbeta primers that the PCR ran. Only in-frame clones appear in the TCRdb table, and some are missing; sequencing was by immunoSEQ multiplex PCR. The top ten hold 8.1% of the sample, which has more than 100,000 clones, around 86% seen once. Sample: PBMCs. The receptors were sampled from a woman in her 50s in good health and CMV-seropositive.

The gene calls are TRBV7-9 and TRBJ1-5, with TRBD1 matching over 9 bases. Germline lookup yields CDR1 SEHNR and CDR2 FQNEAQ (reference sequence). The V segment lost 5 bases and the J segment 0 bases; nucleotides outside the gene matches: 5. This CDR3 region has 16 residues. CDR3 in DNA: TGTGCCAGCAGCGTAGGGACAGGGTATAGCAATCAGCCCCAGCATTTT. Its protein is CASSVGTGYSNQPQHF.

The rearrangement joins TRBV4-1 to TRBJ1-1; TRBD1 matches 7 bases. CDR1 and CDR2 from the germline V gene are MGHRA and YSYEKL. Losses at the gene ends were 4 bases for V and 8 bases for J; bases not matched to a gene: 10. There are 14 residues in the CDR3. The CDR3 nucleotides read TGCGCCAGCAGCCCGTCAGACAGGGTGGTCGAAGCTTTCTTT. Protein sequence: CASSPSDRVVEAFF.

This chain links TRBV5-1 with TRBJ2-7; 8 bases agree with TRBD1. V trimming: 4 bases; J trimming: 3 bases; junction bases outside the gene matches: 6. From germline, CDR1 is SGHRS and CDR2 YFSETQ. The CDR3 length is 14 residues. Here the CDR3 DNA reads TGCGCCAGCAGCGTGGGACAGGCAGACTACGAGCAGTACTTC. Residues: CASSVGQADYEQYF.